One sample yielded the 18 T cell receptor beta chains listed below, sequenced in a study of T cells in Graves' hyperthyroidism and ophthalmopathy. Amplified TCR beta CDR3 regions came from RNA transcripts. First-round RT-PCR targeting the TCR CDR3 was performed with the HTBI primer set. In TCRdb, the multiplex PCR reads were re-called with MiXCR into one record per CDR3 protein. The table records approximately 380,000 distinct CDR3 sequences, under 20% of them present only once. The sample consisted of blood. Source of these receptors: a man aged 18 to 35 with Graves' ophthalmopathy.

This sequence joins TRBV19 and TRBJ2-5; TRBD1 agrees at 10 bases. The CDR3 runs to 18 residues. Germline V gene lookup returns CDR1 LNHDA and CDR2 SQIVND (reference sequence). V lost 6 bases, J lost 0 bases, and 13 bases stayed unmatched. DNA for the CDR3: TGTGCCAGTAGGAGGGGGGCCGGGACAGGGGATTACCAAGAGACCCAGTACTTC. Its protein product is CASRRGAGTGDYQETQYF.

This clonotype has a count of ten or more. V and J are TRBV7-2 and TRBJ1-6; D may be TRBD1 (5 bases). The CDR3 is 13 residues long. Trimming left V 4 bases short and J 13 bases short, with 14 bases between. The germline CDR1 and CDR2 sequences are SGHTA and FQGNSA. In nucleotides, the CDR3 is TGTGCCAGCAGCTCCGAGAGGGGAAAGCCCCTCCACTTT. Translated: CASSSERGKPLHF.

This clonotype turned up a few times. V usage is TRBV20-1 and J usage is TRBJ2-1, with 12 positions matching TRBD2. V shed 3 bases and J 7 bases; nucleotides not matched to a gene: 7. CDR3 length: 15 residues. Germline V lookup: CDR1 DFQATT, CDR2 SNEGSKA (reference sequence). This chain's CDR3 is CSARDPGLAGNEQFF. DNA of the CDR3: TGCAGTGCTAGGGACCCGGGACTAGCGGGTAATGAGCAGTTCTTC.

The CDR3 protein is CATSRDTYTEAFF. CDR3 bases: TGTGCCACCAGTCGTGACACATACACTGAAGCTTTCTTT. The chain uses TRBV24-1 and TRBJ1-1; D call uncertain. Per the germline V gene, CDR1 is KGHDR and CDR2 is SFDVKD. Trimming took off 6 bases at V and 3 bases at J, with 10 bases between the two ends. There are 13 residues in the CDR3.

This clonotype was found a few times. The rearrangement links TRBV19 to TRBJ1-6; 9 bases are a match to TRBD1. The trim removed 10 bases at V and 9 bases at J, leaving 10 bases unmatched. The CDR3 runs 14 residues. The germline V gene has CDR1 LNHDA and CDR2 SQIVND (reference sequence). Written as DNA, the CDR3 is TGTGCCACCCGCCGGGACAGGGAGGGTTCACCCCTCCACTTT. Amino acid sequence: CATRRDREGSPLHF.

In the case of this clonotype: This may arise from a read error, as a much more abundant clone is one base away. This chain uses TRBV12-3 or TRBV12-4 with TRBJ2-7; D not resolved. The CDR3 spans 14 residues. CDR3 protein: CVSSLVGIAYEQYF. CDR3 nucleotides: TGTGTCAGCAGTTTAGTGGGCATCGCCTACGAGCAGTACTTC.

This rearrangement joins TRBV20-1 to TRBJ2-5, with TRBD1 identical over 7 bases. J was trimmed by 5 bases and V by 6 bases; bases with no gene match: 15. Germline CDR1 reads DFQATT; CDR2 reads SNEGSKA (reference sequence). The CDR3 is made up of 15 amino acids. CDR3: CSASSTTGAGETQYF. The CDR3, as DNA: TGCAGTGCCTCTTCCACCACAGGGGCAGGGGAGACCCAGTACTTC.

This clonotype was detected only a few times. CDR3 protein: CAISELEPVLQETQYF. The CDR3, as DNA: TGTGCCATCAGTGAGTTGGAGCCGGTGTTGCAAGAGACCCAGTACTTC. V usage is TRBV10-3 and J usage is TRBJ2-5; D uncertain. Trimming took off 1 base at V and 2 bases at J, with 14 bases between the two ends. Germline V gene lookup returns CDR1 ENHRY and CDR2 SYGVKD. The CDR3 consists of 16 residues.

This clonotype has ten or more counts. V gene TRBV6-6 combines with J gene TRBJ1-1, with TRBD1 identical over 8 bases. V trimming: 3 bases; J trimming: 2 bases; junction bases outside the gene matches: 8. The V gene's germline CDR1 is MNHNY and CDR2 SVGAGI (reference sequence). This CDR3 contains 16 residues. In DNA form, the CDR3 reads TGTGCCAGCAGTTATCGACGACAGGGGATTAACACTGAAGCTTTCTTT. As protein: CASSYRRQGINTEAFF.

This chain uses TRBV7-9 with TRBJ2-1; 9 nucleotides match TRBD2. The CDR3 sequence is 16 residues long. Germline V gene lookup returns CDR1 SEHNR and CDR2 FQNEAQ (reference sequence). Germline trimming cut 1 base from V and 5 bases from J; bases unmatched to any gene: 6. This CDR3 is CASSLGGGGANNEQFF. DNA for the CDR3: TGTGCCAGCAGCTTAGGTGGCGGGGGGGCGAACAATGAGCAGTTCTTC.

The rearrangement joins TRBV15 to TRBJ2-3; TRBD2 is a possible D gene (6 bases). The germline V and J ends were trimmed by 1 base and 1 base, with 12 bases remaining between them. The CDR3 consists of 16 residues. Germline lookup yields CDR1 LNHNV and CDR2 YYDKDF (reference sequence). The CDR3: CATSRGRGSGTDTQYF. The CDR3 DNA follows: TGTGCCACCAGCAGAGGGAGGGGCTCTGGCACAGATACGCAGTATTTT.

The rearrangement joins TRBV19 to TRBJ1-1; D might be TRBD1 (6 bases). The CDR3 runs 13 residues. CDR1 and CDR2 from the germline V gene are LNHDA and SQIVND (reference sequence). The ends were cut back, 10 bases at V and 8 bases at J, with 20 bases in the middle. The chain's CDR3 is CATDLRGYGEAFF. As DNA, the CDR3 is TGTGCCACCGACCTCAGGGGATATGGGGAAGCTTTCTTT.

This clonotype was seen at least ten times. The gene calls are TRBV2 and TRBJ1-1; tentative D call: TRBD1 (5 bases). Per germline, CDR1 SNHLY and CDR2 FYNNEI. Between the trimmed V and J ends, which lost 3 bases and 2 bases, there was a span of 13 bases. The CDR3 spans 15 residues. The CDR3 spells CASSDRVGPNTEAFF. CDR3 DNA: TGTGCCAGCAGTGACAGGGTGGGTCCCAACACTGAAGCTTTCTTT.

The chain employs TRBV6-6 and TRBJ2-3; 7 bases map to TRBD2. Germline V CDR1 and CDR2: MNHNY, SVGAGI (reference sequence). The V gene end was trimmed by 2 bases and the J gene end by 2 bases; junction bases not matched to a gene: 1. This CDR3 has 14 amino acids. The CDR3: CASSYRGVTDTQYF. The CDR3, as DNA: TGTGCCAGCAGTTACCGGGGGGTCACAGATACGCAGTATTTT.

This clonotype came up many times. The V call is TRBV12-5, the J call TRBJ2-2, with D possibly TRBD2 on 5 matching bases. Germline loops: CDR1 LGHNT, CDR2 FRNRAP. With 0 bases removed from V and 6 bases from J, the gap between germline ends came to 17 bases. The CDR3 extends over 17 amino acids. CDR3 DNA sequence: TGTGCTAGTGGTTTGGTACTCGGCCGCGGGTTCGCCGGGGAGCTGTTTTTT. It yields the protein CASGLVLGRGFAGELFF.

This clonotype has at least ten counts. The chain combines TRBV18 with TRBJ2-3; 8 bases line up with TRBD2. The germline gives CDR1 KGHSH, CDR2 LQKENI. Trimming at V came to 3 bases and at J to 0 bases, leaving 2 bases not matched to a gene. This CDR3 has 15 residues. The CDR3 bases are TGTGCCAGCTCACCCGGGACTAGAAGCACAGATACGCAGTATTTT. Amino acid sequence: CASSPGTRSTDTQYF.

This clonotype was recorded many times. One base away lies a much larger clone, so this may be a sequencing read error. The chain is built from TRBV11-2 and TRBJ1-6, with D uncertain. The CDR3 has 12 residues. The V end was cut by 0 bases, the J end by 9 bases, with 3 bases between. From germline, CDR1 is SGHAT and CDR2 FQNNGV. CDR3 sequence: CASSLDVSPLHF. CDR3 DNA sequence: TGTGCCAGCAGCTTAGATGTTTCACCCCTCCACTTT. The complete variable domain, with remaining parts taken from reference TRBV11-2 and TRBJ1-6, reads EAGVAQSPRYKIIEKRQSVAFWCNPISGHATLYWYQQILGQGPKLLIQFQNNGVVDDSQLPKDRFSAERLKGVDSTLKIQPAKLEDSAVYLCASSLDVSPLHFGNGTRLTVT.

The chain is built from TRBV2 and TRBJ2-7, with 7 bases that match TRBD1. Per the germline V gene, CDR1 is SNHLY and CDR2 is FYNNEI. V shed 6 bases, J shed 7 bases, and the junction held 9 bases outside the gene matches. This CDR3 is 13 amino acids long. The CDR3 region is CASSGQEDGEQYF. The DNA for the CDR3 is TGTGCCAGCAGCGGACAGGAAGATGGGGAGCAGTACTTC.